Described below is a single T cell receptor (beta chain) sequence and its context. Its antigen has not been determined. Base qualities are not provided; no much larger clone lies one nucleotide away. The CDR3 runs 13 residues from the cysteine to the phenylalanine. Only the CDR3 portion is preserved as DNA: 39 bases, with reading frame beginning at the first base. V ends up 0 bases short and J 5 bases short, with an unmatched junction base count of 3. CDR1 GTSNPN and CDR2 SVGIG are derived from the germline V gene (reference sequence). Library preparation used the immunoSEQ multiplex PCR assay. For the multiplex PCR, a mixture combining 60 forward primers for TCR Vbeta segments and 13 reverse primers for TCR Jbeta segments was used. The CDR3 region of rearranged TCR beta genes was amplified from genomic DNA by a multiplex PCR assay. The amplified TCR beta libraries were sequenced on the Illumina HiSeq System as 87-base-pair reads. The authors processed their data as follows. Across the 500 to 700 repertoires, a later analysis counted 80 million or so unique TCR beta chains, around 11 million of which were shared by at least two donors. Raw reads were error-corrected and collapsed into unique sequences by a nearest-neighbor algorithm in which closely related sequences were merged to remove PCR and sequencing errors. CDR3 sequences were aligned to IMGT reference sequences to assign V, D and J gene segments. For a sequence to be retained, a match of at least six nucleotides was required to both a V gene segment and a J gene segment. Rearrangements were called productive when the CDR3 lacked stop codons and stayed in frame with V and J; all others were non-productive. CDR3 was defined according to IMGT convention as the region running from the second conserved V-encoded cysteine to the conserved J-encoded phenylalanine. In an earlier analysis of more than 550 of the donors, sequences lacking an unambiguous match to a single V gene segment were excluded. In an earlier analysis of a few hundred of the donors, a V segment was called functional when productive rearrangements were above 56.7%, and segregating when the standard deviation between donors exceeded 5%. A statistical classification framework was built to diagnose cytomegalovirus status from the catalog of TCR beta chain sequences. A later analysis assigned V and J genes by comparing TCR nucleotide sequences with IMGT/GENE-DB human TR gene sequences. The TCRdist pipeline was used in a later analysis to assign CDR3 sequences and most-parsimonious VDJ recombination scenarios. In a later analysis, each TCR beta chain was defined by its CDR3 amino acid sequence together with its V-gene family, and reads without a unique V-gene family were excluded. A later analysis removed 550 to 650 highly shared, low-generation-probability nucleotide sequences to deal with suspected cross-contamination and a sequencing artifact. For each public chain, a later analysis derived a clonal expansion index from normalized ranks of inferred template counts within each repertoire. A later analysis computed generation probabilities with a VDJ recombination model fitted to out-of-frame rearrangements, and checked the results against IGoR. In a later analysis, TCR-TCR, TCR-HLA and TCR-CMV co-occurrence was scored with hypergeometric tests, and a repertoire-size bias correction was applied to TCR pairs. A later analysis estimated false discovery rates by permuting HLA or CMV assignments 20 times. A later analysis grouped co-occurring TCRs with DBSCAN, adding TCRdist sequence similarity when clustering within HLA-allele-positive subsets. For co-occurrence clustering, repertoires with fewer than 30,000 or more than 120,000 public chains were excluded, along with roughly 5 repertoires with anomalous nucleotide sharing. TCRdb stores this immuneACCESS table with in-frame sequences only. Part of the clones is absent; in the studies checked, under half of the shortfall reflects unresolved V genes, and no reason is known for the rest. The DNA gave D and trimming, while V, J and clone size come from that table. A total of some 200,000 clones appear in this sample, more than 60% of them only once. The ten largest clones capture less than 3% of the sample.

This specimen belongs to a study of cytomegalovirus exposure and HLA in healthy donors (dated 2017 in TCRdb). With respect to the entire study: In an earlier analysis of roughly 500 of the donors, 250 to 350 Gb of sequence data and 117 million unique TCR beta sequences from 180 million or so T cells were reported. An early release that covered approximately 600 HLA-typed donors contained approximately 320 gigabases of sequencing data and approximately 85 million unique TCR sequences. Of the 300 to 500 genotyped donors, roughly 76% were placed in the genetic ancestry cluster associated with self-reported Caucasian donors. The aim of the study was to test whether cataloging public T cell receptors could identify signatures of past pathogen exposure. Using immunosequencing, the study profiled T cell repertoires from fewer than 850 subjects and related those repertoires to cytomegalovirus serostatus. Besides the first cohort of roughly 640 subjects, a separate validation cohort made up of over 95 different subjects was used. The study combined high-throughput TCR immunosequencing, statistical association of individual TCRs with disease status, and machine learning to predict cytomegalovirus infection status. A later analysis re-analyzed previously published TCR beta repertoires from approximately 700 donors and added high-resolution HLA genotyping to study TCR occurrence patterns. Rather than drawing on any new phenotypic data, the later analysis identified candidate immune exposures from TCR beta sequences and the way those sequences occurred across donors. To decide whether each TCR beta V gene segment behaved as functional or pseudogenic, an earlier analysis of fewer than 750 of the donors relied on high-throughput TCR beta sequencing. Donor age, sex, ethnicity and CMV serostatus were compiled together with the repertoire data. A later genetic analysis took genome-wide SNP genotypes for about 60% of the roughly 670 donors and used that subset as a discovery cohort. Every repertoire in the discovery cohort had been generated on one and the same sequencing platform. Class I and class II HLA loci were covered by the typing at four-digit resolution. Typing coverage varied by locus: roughly 629-630 donors for A, B, C, DRB1 and DQB1; about 520 for DQA1; more than 600 for DPA1; roughly 470 for DPB1. Roughly 5 DR-DQ haplotypes were handled as single units for association and clustering because linkage in the cohort was strong. Across around 400 genotyped donors of the cohort, an average of roughly 230,000 unique TCR beta nucleotide sequences per donor were sequenced, and around 20% of those sequences were non-productive.

The cohort was made up of hundreds of healthy bone marrow donors. Cohort members were all nominally healthy when sampled, although unrecorded immune exposures were likely present. The donor was CMV seropositive and belonged to the group of more than 250 seropositive cohort members. A peripheral blood sample was collected from each donor, and TCR beta sequencing was performed on peripheral blood mononuclear cells. The Qiagen DNeasy Blood Extraction Kit was used to extract genomic DNA from the blood cell samples. The paper's findings and limits, for the study overall: The study gave a list of under 200 TCR beta chains associated with cytomegalovirus. In an earlier analysis of some 500 of the donors, most TCR beta V segments appeared in productive rearrangements about 87% or about 30% of the time, broadly matching IMGT annotations. Compared with the 666-donor mean, donors in an Asian-associated ancestry cluster had fewer N-insertions in productive TCRs, according to a later genetic analysis. Cytomegalovirus status was reported to be diagnosed by the classifier with high specificity and sensitivity in both the original and validation cohorts. A later analysis associated 15,000 to 20,000 TCR beta sequences with specific HLA alleles at a false discovery rate of 0.05. It was suggested by the authors that the approach could potentially be generalized to other disease states and immunological phenotypes. Correlated functional status among segregating V segments might be attributable to linkage disequilibrium, but an unknown experimental factor could not be ruled out. A further reported finding was that TCR beta sequences accurately predicted the HLA-A and HLA-B alleles for most subjects in the first cohort. In a later analysis, the rate of TCR association differed among HLA loci, with DRB1 alleles having the most associated TCRs and HLA-C alleles having the fewest. In this cohort, only TCR beta chains were sequenced, and detectable features were limited by the absence of alpha or paired-chain data. An association between a missense DCLRE1C variant and V-gene and J-gene trimming of TCR beta chains was found in a later genetic analysis and replicated in an independent cohort. Because HLA typing was missing for some donors at each locus, association tests included only the typed subset. The earlier analysis of a few hundred of the donors excluded 15 to 20 rarely observed V segments, including chromosome 9 orphons, because counts were too low. Immune exposure information for the cohort was limited to CMV serostatus. In a later analysis, HLA-associated TCR beta chains were found to be more clonally expanded and to have lower generation probabilities than equally common non-associated chains. In a later analysis, most CMV-associated TCR beta chains were found to appear HLA-restricted, with HLA associations seemingly driven largely by CMV exposure. Most TCR sequences were observed very rarely across donors, whereas some public TCRs were present in many individuals. A few of the identified cytomegalovirus-associated TCR beta chains were confirmed in vitro to be specific for cytomegalovirus antigens. A group of highly shared sequence variants was considered likely to be a technical artifact of the sequencing pipeline. A later analysis reported that several top co-occurrence clusters appeared linked to parvovirus B19, influenza, CMV and Epstein-Barr virus. When HLA alleles, especially DR and DQ, strongly co-occurred, TCR associations were difficult to assign to individual alleles. Some IMGT-functional V segments, including TRBV6-2 and TRBV6-3, could not be distinguished by the 87-base-pair reads and were therefore excluded. The presence/absence analyses assumed that sequencing depth was roughly uniform across donors, and that assumption may not be true.

This receptor was identified in a woman in her sixties in good health and CMV-seropositive. The V and J genes are TRBV30 and TRBJ1-2; the central 7 bases match TRBD1. Sequencing was performed on PBMCs. The CDR3 region has the sequence CAWSVNRGYGYTF. The sequenced DNA is TGTGCCTGGAGTGTTAACAGGGGATATGGCTACACCTTC.